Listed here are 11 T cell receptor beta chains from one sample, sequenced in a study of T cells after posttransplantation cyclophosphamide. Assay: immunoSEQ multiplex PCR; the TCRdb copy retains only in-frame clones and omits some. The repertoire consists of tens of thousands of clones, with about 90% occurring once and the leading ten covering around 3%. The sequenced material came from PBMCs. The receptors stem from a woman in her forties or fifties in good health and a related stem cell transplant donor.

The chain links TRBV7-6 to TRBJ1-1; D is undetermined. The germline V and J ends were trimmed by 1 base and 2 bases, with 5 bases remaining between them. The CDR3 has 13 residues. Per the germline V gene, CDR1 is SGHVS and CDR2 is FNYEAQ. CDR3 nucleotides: TGTGCCAGCAGCTTAGGCAGAAACACTGAAGCTTTCTTT. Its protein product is CASSLGRNTEAFF.

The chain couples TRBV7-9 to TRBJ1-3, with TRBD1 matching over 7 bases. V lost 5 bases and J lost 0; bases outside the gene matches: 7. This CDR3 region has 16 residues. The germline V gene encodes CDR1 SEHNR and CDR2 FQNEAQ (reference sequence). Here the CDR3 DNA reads TGTGCCAGCAGCCCGTTGACAGGGAGCTCTGGAAACACCATATATTTT. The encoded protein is CASSPLTGSSGNTIYF.

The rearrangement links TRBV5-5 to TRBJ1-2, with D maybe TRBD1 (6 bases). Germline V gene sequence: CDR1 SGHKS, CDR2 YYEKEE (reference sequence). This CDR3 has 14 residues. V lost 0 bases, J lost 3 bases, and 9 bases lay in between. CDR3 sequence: CASSLGTVDYGYTF. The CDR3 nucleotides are TGTGCCAGCAGCTTGGGGACAGTCGACTATGGCTACACCTTC.

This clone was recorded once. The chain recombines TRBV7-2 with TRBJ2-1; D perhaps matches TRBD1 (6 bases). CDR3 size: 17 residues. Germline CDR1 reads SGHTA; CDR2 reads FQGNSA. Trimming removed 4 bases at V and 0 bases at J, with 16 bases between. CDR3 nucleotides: TGTGCCAGCAGCTCGTTGTTTGGGGGCAGCTCCTACAATGAGCAGTTCTTC. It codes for CASSSLFGGSSYNEQFF.

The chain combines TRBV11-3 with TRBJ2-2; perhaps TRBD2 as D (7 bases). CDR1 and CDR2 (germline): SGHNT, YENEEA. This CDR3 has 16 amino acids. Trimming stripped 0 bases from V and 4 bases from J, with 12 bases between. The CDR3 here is CASSLEGGASTGELFF. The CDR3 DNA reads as TGTGCCAGCAGCTTAGAAGGGGGGGCCAGCACCGGGGAGCTGTTTTTT.

The CDR3 region is CASSLDRFRSYNEQFF. The CDR3 DNA follows: TGTGCCAGCAGCTTAGACAGGTTCCGCTCCTACAATGAGCAGTTCTTC. This chain uses TRBV7-2 with TRBJ2-1, with a tentative D call TRBD1 (5 bases). In germline, CDR1 is SGHTA, CDR2 FQGNSA. The length of the CDR3 is 16 residues. V shed 1 base and J shed 0 bases, with 10 bases lying between them.

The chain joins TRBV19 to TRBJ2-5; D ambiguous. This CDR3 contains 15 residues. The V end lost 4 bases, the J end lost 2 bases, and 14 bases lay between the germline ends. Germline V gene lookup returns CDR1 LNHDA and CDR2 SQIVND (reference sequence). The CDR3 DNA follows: TGTGCCAGTAGTACCAACCGACGGAGACAAGAGACCCAGTACTTC. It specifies CASSTNRRRQETQYF.

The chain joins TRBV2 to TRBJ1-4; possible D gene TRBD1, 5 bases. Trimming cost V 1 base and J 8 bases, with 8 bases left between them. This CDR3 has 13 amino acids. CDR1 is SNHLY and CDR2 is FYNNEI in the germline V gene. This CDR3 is CASSEDGGEKLFF. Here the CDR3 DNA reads TGTGCCAGCAGTGAAGACGGGGGGGAAAAACTGTTTTTT.

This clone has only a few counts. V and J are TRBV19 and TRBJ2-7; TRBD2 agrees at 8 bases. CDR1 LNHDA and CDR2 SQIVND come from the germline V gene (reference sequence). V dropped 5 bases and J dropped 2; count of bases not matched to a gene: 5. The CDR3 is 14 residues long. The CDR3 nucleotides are TGTGCCAGTAGTTTCTTAGCGGGACCCTACGAGCAGTACTTC. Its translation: CASSFLAGPYEQYF.

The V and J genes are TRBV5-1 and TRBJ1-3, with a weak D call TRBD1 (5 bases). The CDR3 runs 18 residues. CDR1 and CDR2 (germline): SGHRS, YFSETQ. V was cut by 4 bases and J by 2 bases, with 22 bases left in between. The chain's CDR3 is CASSTIGGRTEPGNTIYF. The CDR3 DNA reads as TGCGCCAGCAGCACCATCGGGGGTAGAACGGAACCTGGAAACACCATATATTTT. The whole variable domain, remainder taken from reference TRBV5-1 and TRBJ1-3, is KAGVTQTPRYLIKTRGQQVTLSCSPISGHRSVSWYQQTPGQGLQFLFEYFSETQRNKGNFPGRFSGRQFSNSRSEMNVSTLELGDSALYLCASSTIGGRTEPGNTIYFGEGSWLTVV.

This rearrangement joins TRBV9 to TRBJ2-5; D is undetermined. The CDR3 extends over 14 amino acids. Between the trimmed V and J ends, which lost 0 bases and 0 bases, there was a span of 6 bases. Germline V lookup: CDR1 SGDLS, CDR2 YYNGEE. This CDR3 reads CASSVAQNQETQYF. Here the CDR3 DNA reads TGTGCCAGCAGCGTAGCCCAGAACCAAGAGACCCAGTACTTC.